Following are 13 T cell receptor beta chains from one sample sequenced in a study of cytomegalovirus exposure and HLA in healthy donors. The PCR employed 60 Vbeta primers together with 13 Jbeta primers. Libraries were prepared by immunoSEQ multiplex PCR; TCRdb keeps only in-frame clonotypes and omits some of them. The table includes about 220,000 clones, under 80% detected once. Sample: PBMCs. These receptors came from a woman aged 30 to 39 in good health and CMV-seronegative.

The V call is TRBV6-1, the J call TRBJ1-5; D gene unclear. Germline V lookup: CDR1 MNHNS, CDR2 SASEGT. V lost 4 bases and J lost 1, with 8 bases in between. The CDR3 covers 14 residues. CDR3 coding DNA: TGTGCCAGCAGTGCCGTCGTGAGCAATCAGCCCCAGCATTTT. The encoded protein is CASSAVVSNQPQHF.

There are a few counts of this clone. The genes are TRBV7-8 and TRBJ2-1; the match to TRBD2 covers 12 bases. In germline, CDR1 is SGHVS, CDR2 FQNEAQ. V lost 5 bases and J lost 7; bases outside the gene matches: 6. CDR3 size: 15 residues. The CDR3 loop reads CASSPRLAGENEQFF. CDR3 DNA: TGTGCCAGCAGCCCGCGACTAGCGGGGGAAAATGAGCAGTTCTTC.

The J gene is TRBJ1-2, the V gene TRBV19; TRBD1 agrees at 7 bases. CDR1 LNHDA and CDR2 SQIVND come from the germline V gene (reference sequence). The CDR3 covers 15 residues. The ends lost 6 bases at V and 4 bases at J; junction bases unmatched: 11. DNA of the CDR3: TGTGCCAGTAGAAGTACAGGGGCGGCCGGCTATGGCTACACCTTC. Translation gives CASRSTGAAGYGYTF.

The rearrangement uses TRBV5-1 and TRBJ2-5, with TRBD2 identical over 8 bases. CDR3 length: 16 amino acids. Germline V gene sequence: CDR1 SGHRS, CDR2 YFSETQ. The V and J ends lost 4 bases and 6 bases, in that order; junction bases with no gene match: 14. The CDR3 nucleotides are TGCGCCAGCAGCCGAGGCTTTAGCGGGGAAGGGAAGACCCAGTACTTC. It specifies CASSRGFSGEGKTQYF.

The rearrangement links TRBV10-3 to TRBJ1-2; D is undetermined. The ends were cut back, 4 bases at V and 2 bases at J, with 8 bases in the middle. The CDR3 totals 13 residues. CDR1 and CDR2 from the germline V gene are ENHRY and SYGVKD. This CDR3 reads CAISGEGNYGYTF. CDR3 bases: TGTGCCATCAGTGGGGAGGGAAACTATGGCTACACCTTC.

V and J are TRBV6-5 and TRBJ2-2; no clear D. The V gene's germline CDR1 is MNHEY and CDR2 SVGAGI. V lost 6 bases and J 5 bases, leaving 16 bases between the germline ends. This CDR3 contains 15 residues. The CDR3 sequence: CASRPRLLETGELFF. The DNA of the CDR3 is TGTGCCAGCAGACCCCGTTTATTAGAGACCGGGGAGCTGTTTTTT.

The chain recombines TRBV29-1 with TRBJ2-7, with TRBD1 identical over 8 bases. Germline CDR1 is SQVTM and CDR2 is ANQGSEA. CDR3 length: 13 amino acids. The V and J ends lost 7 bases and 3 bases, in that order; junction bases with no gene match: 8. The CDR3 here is CSGPGQAGYEQYF. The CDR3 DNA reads TGCAGCGGACCGGGACAGGCAGGCTACGAGCAGTACTTC.

CDR3 loop: CSVGVSEQYF. The CDR3 DNA follows: TGCAGCGTCGGGGTGTCCGAGCAGTACTTC. The chain is built from TRBV29-1 and TRBJ2-7; D is perhaps TRBD2 (5 bases). This CDR3 is built from 10 residues. V shed 6 bases and J shed 6 bases, with 9 bases lying between them. Germline V gene data show CDR1 as SQVTM and CDR2 as ANQGSEA.

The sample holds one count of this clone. CDR3 bases: TGTGCCACCTCTTGGGCGGGGGGAAAAGATACGCAGTATTTT. Encoded protein: CATSWAGGKDTQYF. This chain connects TRBV6-6 to TRBJ2-3; 8 nucleotides line up with TRBD2. Looked up from germline, CDR1 is MNHNY and CDR2 is SVGAGI (reference sequence). The CDR3 sequence is 14 residues long. J gave up 5 bases and V 10 bases, and 11 bases lay outside the gene matches.

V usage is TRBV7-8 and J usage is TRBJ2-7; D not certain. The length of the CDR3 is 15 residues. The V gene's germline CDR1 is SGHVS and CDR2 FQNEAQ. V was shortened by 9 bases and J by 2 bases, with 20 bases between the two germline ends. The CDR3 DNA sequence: TGTGCCAGTCTGCATTATATTGGCGGTACCTACGAGCAGTACTTC. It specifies CASLHYIGGTYEQYF.

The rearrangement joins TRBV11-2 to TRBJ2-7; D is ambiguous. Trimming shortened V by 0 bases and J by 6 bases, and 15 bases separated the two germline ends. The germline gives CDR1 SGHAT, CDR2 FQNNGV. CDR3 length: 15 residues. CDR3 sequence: CASSLDRLDLREQYF. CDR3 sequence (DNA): TGTGCCAGCAGCTTAGATCGACTGGATCTACGCGAGCAGTACTTC.

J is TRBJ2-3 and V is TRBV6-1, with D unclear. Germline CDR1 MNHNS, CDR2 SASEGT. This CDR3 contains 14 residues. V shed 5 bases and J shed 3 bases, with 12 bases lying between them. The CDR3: CASSFGLRTDTQYF. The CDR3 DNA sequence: TGTGCCAGCAGTTTTGGCCTCAGGACAGATACGCAGTATTTT.

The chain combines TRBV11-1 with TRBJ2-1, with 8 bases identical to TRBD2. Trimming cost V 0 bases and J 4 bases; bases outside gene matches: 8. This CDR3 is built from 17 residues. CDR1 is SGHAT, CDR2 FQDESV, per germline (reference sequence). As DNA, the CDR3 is TGTGCCAGCAGCTTAGCAATAGCGGGAAAAGGGTACAATGAGCAGTTCTTC. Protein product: CASSLAIAGKGYNEQFF.